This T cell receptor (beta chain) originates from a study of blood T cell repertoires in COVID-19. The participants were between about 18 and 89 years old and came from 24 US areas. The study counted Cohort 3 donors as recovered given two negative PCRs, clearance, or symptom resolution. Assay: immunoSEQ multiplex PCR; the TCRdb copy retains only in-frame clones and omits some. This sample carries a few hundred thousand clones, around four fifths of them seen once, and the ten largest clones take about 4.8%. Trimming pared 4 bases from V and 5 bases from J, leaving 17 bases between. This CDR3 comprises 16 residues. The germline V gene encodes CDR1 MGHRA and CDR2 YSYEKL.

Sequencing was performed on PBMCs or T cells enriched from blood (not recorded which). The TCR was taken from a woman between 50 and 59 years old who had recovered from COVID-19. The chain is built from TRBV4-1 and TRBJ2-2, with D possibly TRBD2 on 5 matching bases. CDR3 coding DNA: TGCGCCAGCAGCCTTCCTGCGGGCAGCCCAACCGGGGAGCTGTTTTTT. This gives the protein CASSLPAGSPTGELFF.